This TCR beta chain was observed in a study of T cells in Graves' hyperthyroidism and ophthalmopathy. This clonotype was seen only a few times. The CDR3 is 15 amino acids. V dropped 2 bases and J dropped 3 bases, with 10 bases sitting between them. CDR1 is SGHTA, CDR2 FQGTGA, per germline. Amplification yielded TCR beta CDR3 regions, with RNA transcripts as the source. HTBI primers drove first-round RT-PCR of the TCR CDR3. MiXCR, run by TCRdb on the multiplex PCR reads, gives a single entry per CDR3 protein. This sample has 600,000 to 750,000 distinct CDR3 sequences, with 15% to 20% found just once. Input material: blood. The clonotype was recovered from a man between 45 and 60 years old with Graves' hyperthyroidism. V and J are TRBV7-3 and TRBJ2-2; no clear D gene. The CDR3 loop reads CASSLSHRYTGELFF. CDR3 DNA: TGTGCCAGCAGCTTATCCCACAGATACACCGGGGAGCTGTTTTTT. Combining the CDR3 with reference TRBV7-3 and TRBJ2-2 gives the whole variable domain GAGVSQTPSNKVTEKGKYVELRCDPISGHTALYWYRQSLGQGPEFLIYFQGTGAADDSGLPNDRFFAVRPEGSVSTLKIQRTERGDSAVYLCASSLSHRYTGELFFGEGSRLTVL.